The 7 T cell receptor beta chains below were found in one sample sequenced in a study of tumor-infiltrating lymphocytes in primary liver carcinoma. From unsorted bulk tissue weighing about 20-32 mg, DNA and RNA were co-extracted. With 400 to 550 ng total RNA as template and a constant-region primer, TCR beta cDNA was made. Modified slightly, ARM-PCR produced TCR beta libraries over three nested multiplex PCR rounds. The study ran its first two PCR rounds for roughly 10 cycles each, using TRBV1-TRBV30 forward primers and a C-beta reverse primer. MiXCR, applied by TCRdb to the multiplex PCR reads, yields one record per CDR3 protein. The table has around 81,000 distinct CDR3 sequences, about 64% seen once. The specimen was liver tumor tissue from sampling region 4. Subset: tumor region T4, right-lateral pole. These receptors were obtained from a woman aged 60 to 75 with primary liver carcinoma and hepatitis B virus infection.

This clonotype was recorded many times. V is TRBV29-1 and J is TRBJ2-6; 7 bases align to TRBD2. This CDR3 region has 15 residues. J lost 1 base, V lost 6 bases, and 6 bases had no gene match. Germline V gene lookup returns CDR1 SQVTM and CDR2 ANQGSEA. CDR3 loop: CSVGRGDSGANVLTF. CDR3 in DNA: TGCAGCGTCGGACGGGGGGATTCTGGGGCCAACGTCCTGACTTTC.

With regard to this clonotype: The junction and the germline gene differ at one end; a read error may be behind it. The CDR3 sequence: CASSLVGPKNTQYF. The CDR3 region has the DNA TGTGCCAGCAGCTTGGTGGGACCGAAAAACACTCAGTACTTT. This chain joins TRBV11-2 and TRBJ2-4; D could derive from TRBD1 or TRBD2 (5 bases each). Germline values: CDR1 SGHAT, CDR2 FQNNGV. This CDR3 region has 14 residues.

With respect to this clonotype: A read error may produce the germline difference seen at one junction end. The chain uses TRBV11-3 and TRBJ2-1; 14 bases are shared with TRBD2. Looked up from germline, CDR1 is SGHNT and CDR2 is YENEEA. The CDR3 is 19 amino acids. This CDR3 is CVSSAGQGGLAGEFNGQFF. For the CDR3, the DNA is TGTGTCAGCAGCGCCGGACAGGGGGGACTAGCGGGAGAATTCAATGGGCAGTTCTTC. The whole variable domain, filled in from reference TRBV11-3 and TRBJ2-1, reads EAGVVQSPRYKIIEKKQPVAFWCNPISGHNTLYWYLQNLGQGPELLIRYENEEAVDDSQLPKDRFSAERLKGVDSTLKIQPAELGDSAVYLCVSSAGQGGLAGEFNGQFFGPGTRLTVL.

Only a few counts were recorded for this clonotype. Since a much larger clone is just one base distant, this may be a read error. This rearrangement joins TRBV12-3 or TRBV12-4 to TRBJ1-1; D unresolved. Trimming removed 7 bases from V and 4 bases from J, with 16 bases in between. The CDR3 spans 14 residues. For the CDR3, the DNA is TGTGCCAGCACCCCGGGCTCATTCGGCACTGAAGCTTTCTTT. Encoded protein: CASTPGSFGTEAFF.

The genes are TRBV28 and TRBJ2-7; the match to TRBD2 covers 8 bases. In germline, CDR1 is MDHEN, CDR2 SYDVKM. Trimming at V came to 3 bases and at J to 7 bases, leaving 11 bases not matched to a gene. The CDR3 runs 15 residues. CDR3 in amino acids: CASSLRGLGSHEQYF. DNA for the CDR3: TGTGCCAGCAGTTTGAGGGGACTAGGGTCGCATGAGCAGTACTTC. The variable domain in full, completed from reference TRBV28 and TRBJ2-7, reads DVKVTQSSRYLVKRTGEKVFLECVQDMDHENMFWYRQDPGLGLRLIYFSYDVKMKEKGDIPEGYSVSREKKERFSLILESASTNQTSMYLCASSLRGLGSHEQYFGPGTRLTVT.

This clonotype was counted a few times. This chain uses TRBV18 with TRBJ1-2; tentatively, D is TRBD1 (5 bases). The germline CDR1 and CDR2 sequences are KGHSH and LQKENI. The CDR3 spans 16 residues. Trimming took 1 base from V and 2 from J, leaving 14 bases between them. Written as DNA, the CDR3 is TGTGCCAGCTCACCACAGCCGGGACCCCTCAACTATGGCTACACCTTC. Protein: CASSPQPGPLNYGYTF.

Comments on this clonotype: Without the conserved terminal phenylalanine or tryptophan, this CDR3 likely stems from a read error. The rearrangement joins TRBV12-3 or TRBV12-4 to TRBJ1-1; the D is unclear. The CDR3 totals 13 residues. The V and J ends lost 6 bases and 1 base respectively, with 9 bases between them. The DNA of the CDR3 is TGTGCCAGCAGCGACGGGAGGAACACTGAAGCTTTCTCT. Its protein is CASSDGRNTEAFS.